This T cell receptor beta chain came from a study of tumor and adjacent non-tumor tissue in lung cancer. The wider study: On average, productive TCRbeta reads reached some 4.2 million per sample.

This clonotype was seen only a few times. The junction does not match germline at one end; this may be a read error. RNA was extracted from bulk tissue without any cell sorting. Distant lung tissue was collected more than 3 cm away from the tumor edge. TCRbeta libraries were built with three rounds of nested PCR, modified from ARM-PCR. TCRdb redid the calling of the multiplex PCR reads with MiXCR, one entry per CDR3 protein. This sample carries about 86,000 distinct CDR3 sequences, around three quarters of them seen once, and the ten largest clones take 20% to 25%. The sequence derives from a woman aged 45-59 years with non-small cell lung cancer. Sequences were obtained from distant non-tumor lung tissue.

The CDR3 coding sequence is TGTACCAGCAGCTTAGGGTCGGGCGATACGCAGTATTTT. It encodes CTSSLGSGDTQYF. This rearrangement joins TRBV11-2 to TRBJ2-3, with unresolved D. The germline gives CDR1 SGHAT, CDR2 FQNNGV. The CDR3 is 13 amino acids.